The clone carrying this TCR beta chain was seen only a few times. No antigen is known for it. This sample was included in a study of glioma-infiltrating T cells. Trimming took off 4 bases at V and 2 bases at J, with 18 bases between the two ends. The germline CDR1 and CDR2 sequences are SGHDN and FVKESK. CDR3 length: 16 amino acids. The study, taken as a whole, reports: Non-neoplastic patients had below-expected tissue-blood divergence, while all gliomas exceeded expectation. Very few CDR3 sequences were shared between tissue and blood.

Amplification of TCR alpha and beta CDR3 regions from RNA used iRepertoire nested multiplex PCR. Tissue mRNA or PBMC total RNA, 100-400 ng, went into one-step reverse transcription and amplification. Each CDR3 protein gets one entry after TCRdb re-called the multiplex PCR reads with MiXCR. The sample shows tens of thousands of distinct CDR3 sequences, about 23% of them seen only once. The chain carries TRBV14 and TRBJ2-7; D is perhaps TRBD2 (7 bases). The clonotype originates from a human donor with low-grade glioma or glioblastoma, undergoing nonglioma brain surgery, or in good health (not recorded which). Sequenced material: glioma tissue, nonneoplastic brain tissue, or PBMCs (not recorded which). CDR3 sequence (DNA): TGTGCCAGCAGCCTCCGCTGGCGGGGGCCTCCCTACGAGCAGTACTTC. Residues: CASSLRWRGPPYEQYF.